This TCR beta chain derives from a study of blood T cell repertoires in COVID-19. TCRdb keeps only in-frame clones here, not all; method: immunoSEQ multiplex PCR. The profile covers fewer than 200,000 clones, with about 93% appearing a single time and roughly 0.56% taken by the ten largest. Trimming took off 5 bases at V and 2 bases at J, with 9 bases between the two ends. The germline V gene encodes CDR1 SQVTM and CDR2 ANQGSEA. CDR3 size: 12 residues. This clone has a handful of counts. Sequencing was carried out using peripheral blood. This receptor was identified in a man aged 45-60 years with acute or convalescent COVID-19. The chain has TRBV29-1 and TRBJ1-1; D remains ambiguous. CDR3 sequence (DNA): TGCAGCGTTCTCTCTTATAACACTGAAGCTTTCTTT. Amino acids: CSVLSYNTEAFF.